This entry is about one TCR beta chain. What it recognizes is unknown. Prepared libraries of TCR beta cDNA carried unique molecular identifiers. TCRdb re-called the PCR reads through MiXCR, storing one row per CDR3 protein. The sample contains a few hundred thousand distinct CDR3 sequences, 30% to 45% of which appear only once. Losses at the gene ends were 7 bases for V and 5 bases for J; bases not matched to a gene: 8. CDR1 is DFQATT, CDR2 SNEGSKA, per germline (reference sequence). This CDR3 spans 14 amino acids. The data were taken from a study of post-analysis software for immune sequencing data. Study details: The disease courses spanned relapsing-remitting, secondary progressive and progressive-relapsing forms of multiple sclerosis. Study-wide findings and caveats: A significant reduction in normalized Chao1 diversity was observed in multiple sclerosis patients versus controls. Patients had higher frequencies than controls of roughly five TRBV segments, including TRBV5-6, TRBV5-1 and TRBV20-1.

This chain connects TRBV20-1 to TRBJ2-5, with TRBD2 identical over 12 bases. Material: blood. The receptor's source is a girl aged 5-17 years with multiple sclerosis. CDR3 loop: CSGTSGNPGETQYF. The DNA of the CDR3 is TGCAGTGGGACTAGCGGGAACCCGGGGGAGACCCAGTACTTC.